The text below deals with one T cell receptor beta chain. There are 16 residues in the CDR3. Germline V gene lookup returns CDR1 KGHSH and CDR2 LQKENI. V gave up 3 bases and J gave up 5 bases; unmatched junction bases: 10. The source of the sample is a study of radiotherapy plus CTLA-4 blockade in lung cancer. Here immunoSEQ multiplex PCR was the method, and the copy in TCRdb shows in-frame clones only, minus some. This sample yields under 65,000 clones, of which about 76% are seen a single time; 8.5% belongs to the top ten. V and J are TRBV18 and TRBJ2-3; 8 nucleotides line up with TRBD1. The TCR comes from a human donor with non-small cell lung cancer who had a complete response to radiotherapy plus ipilimumab. The sequencing here drew on peripheral blood, taken from a patient treated with radiotherapy plus ipilimumab. The CDR3: CASSPGNRGFGDTQYF. The CDR3 DNA follows: TGTGCCAGCTCACCGGGGAACAGGGGGTTCGGAGATACGCAGTATTTT.